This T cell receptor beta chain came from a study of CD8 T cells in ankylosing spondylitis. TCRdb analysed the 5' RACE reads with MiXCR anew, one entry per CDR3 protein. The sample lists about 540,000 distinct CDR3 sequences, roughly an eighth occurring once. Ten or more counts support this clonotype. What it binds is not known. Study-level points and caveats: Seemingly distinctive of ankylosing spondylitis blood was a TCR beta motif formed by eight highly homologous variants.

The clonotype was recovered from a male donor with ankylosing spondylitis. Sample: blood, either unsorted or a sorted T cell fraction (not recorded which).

The CDR3 protein is CASTVQSSYNEQFF. The CDR3 nucleotides are TGTGCCAGCACCGTCCAAAGCTCCTACAATGAGCAGTTCTTC. The V call is TRBV12-3 or TRBV12-4, the J call TRBJ2-1; D call uncertain. V was cut by 7 bases and J by 0 bases, with 10 bases left in between. The CDR3 is 14 amino acids.